One sample yielded the 10 T cell receptor beta chains listed below, sequenced in a study of T cell repertoires in cytomegalovirus infection. TCRdb recomputed calls from the reads with MiXCR, one row per CDR3 protein. The table shows under 850,000 distinct CDR3 sequences, with under 40% occurring only once. The sequencing input was PBMCs. These receptors came from a human donor in good health (CMV status not recorded). Some clones in this sample may be carry-over from other donors' samples.

The chain couples TRBV11-2 to TRBJ1-1; TRBD1 aligns across 8 bases. The ends lost 0 bases at V and 5 bases at J; junction bases unmatched: 5. CDR1 is SGHAT and CDR2 is FQNNGV in the germline V gene. CDR3 length: 15 amino acids. The CDR3 DNA reads TGTGCCAGCAGCTTAGAATGGACAGGGAGAACTGAAGCTTTCTTT. This codes for CASSLEWTGRTEAFF.

The rearrangement links TRBV12-3 or TRBV12-4 to TRBJ1-1; D is possibly TRBD1 (5 bases). This CDR3 region has 15 residues. Deletions cut 7 bases from V and 5 bases from J, with 20 bases between. The CDR3 DNA reads as TGTGCCAGCACCAAAACGGGGGGAAGGAGGACTGAAGCTTTCTTT. This encodes CASTKTGGRRTEAFF.

Turning to this clonotype: The junction differs from germline at one of its ends, possibly a read error. The V gene is TRBV7-3, the J gene TRBJ1-2; 8 bases match TRBD1. CDR3 length: 16 amino acids. In germline, CDR1 is SGHTA, CDR2 FQGTGA. DNA for the CDR3: TGTGCCAGCACCCATGACCAGGGGGCGTCCGACTATGGCTACAACTTC. Protein sequence: CASTHDQGASDYGYNF.

About this clonotype: The junction does not match germline at one end; this may be a read error. V is TRBV6-8 and J is TRBJ2-1; 9 nucleotides align to TRBD2. Per germline, CDR1 MNHGY and CDR2 SAAAGT. This CDR3 is built from 15 residues. The CDR3 DNA reads as TGTGCCAGCGGTTACTCGATAGCGGGAGTCAATGAGCAGTTCTTC. Translation: CASGYSIAGVNEQFF.

For this clonotype: At one end the junction does not follow the germline gene, possibly because of a read error. The V and J genes are TRBV19 and TRBJ1-5, with D perhaps matching TRBD1 (5 bases). The CDR3 runs to 13 residues. Germline V CDR1 and CDR2: LNHDA, SQIVND (reference sequence). The CDR3 nucleotides are TGTGCCAGTAGTATAAGGGGCGAACAGCACCAGCATTTT. This encodes CASSIRGEQHQHF.

The V gene is TRBV11-1, the J gene TRBJ1-1; 8 nucleotides agree with TRBD1. This CDR3 region has 15 residues. Trimming cost V 4 bases and J 1 base; bases outside gene matches: 5. Germline V gene sequence: CDR1 SGHAT, CDR2 FQDESV (reference sequence). The CDR3 reads CASSSGTGWNTEAFF. CDR3 bases: TGTGCCAGCAGCTCCGGGACAGGTTGGAACACTGAAGCTTTCTTT.

This clonotype was observed a handful of times. The rearrangement joins TRBV7-8 to TRBJ2-5; TRBD1 matches 12 bases. In germline, CDR1 is SGHVS, CDR2 FQNEAQ. This CDR3 is built from 13 residues. Trimming cost V 8 bases and J 5 bases; bases outside gene matches: 3. CDR3 sequence: CASGTGGRETQYF. The CDR3 DNA reads as TGTGCCAGCGGGACAGGGGGCAGGGAGACCCAGTACTTC.

This clonotype showed up just once. This may be a read error: a much more frequent sequence differs by one nucleotide. The chain employs TRBV7-2 and TRBJ2-2, with 7 positions matching TRBD2. CDR1 SGHTA and CDR2 FQGNSA come from the germline V gene. This CDR3 is 14 amino acids long. The CDR3 DNA follows: TGTGCCAGCCGCGGGGGAGGACCTACCGGGGAGCAGTTTTTT. Translated: CASRGGGPTGEQFF.

This clonotype occurred a few times. CDR3: CASRTGTGGTYSTDTQYF. In nucleotides, the CDR3 is TGTGCCAGCAGGACCGGGACAGGGGGCACCTATAGCACAGATACGCAGTATTTT. The chain combines TRBV28 with TRBJ2-3; 12 bases are a match to TRBD1. CDR1 is MDHEN and CDR2 is SYDVKM in the germline V gene. V shed 6 bases, J shed 0 bases, and the junction held 10 bases outside the gene matches. The CDR3 extends over 18 amino acids.

This clonotype was detected a few times. The CDR3 ends on some other residue instead of the conserved phenylalanine or tryptophan, so this is likely a read error. V and J are TRBV7-2 and TRBJ2-5; D unclear. The CDR3 loop spans 14 amino acids. V shed 2 bases and J shed 2 bases, with 9 bases lying between them. From germline, CDR1 is SGHTA and CDR2 FQGNSA. The CDR3 DNA is TGTGCCAGCAGCTTATATGCCCCGCAAGAGACCCAGTACTTA. Translation gives CASSLYAPQETQYL.